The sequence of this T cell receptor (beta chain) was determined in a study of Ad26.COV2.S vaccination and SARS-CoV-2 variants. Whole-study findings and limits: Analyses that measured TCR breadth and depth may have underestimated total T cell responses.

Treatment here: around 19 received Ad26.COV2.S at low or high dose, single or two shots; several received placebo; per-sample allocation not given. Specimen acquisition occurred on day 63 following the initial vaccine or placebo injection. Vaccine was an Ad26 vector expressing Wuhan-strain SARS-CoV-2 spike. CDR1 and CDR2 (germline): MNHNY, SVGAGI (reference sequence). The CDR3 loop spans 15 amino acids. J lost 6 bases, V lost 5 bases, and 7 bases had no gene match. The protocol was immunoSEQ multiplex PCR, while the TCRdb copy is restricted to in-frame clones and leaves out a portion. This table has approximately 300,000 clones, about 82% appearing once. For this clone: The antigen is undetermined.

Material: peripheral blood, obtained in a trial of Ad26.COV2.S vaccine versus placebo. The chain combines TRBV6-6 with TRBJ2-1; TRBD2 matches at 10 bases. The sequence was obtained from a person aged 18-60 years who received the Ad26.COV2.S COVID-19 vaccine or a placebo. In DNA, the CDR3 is TGTGCCAGCAGTCCAACGGCTAGCGGGGGCAATGAGCAGTTCTTC. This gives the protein CASSPTASGGNEQFF.